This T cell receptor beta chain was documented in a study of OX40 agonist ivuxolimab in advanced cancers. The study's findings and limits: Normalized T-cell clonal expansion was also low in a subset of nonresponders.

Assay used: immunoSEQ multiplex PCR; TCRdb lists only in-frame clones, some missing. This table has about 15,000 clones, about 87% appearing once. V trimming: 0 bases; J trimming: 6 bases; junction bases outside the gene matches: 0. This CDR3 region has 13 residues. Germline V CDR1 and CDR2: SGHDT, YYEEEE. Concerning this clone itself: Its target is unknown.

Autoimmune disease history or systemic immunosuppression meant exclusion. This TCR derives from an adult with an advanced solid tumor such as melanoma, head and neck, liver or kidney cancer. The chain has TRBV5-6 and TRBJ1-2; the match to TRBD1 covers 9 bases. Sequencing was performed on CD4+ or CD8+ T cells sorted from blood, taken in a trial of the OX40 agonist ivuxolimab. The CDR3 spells CASSLGDRDGYTF. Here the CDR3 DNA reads TGTGCCAGCAGCTTGGGGGACAGGGATGGCTACACCTTC. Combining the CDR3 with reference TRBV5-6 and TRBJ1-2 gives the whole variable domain DAGVTQSPTHLIKTRGQQVTLRCSPKSGHDTVSWYQQALGQGPQFIFQYYEEEERQRGNFPDRFSGHQFPNYSSELNVNALLLGDSALYLCASSLGDRDGYTFGSGTRLTVV.